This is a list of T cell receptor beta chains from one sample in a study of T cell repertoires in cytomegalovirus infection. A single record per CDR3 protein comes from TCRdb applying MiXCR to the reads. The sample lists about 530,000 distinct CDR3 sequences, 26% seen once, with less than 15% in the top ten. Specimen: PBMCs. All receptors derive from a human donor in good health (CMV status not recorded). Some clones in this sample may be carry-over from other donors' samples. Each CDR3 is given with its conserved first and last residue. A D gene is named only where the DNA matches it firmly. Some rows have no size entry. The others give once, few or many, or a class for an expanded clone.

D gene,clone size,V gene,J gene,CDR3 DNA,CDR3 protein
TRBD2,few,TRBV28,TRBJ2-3,TGTGCCAGCAGTTTTACATCGGGACTAGGGGAAGGAGATACGCAGTATTTT,CASSFTSGLGEGDTQYF
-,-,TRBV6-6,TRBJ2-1,TGTGCCAGCAGTGGGTCCAGGAATTACAATGAGCAGTTCTTC,CASSGSRNYNEQFF
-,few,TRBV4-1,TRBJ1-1,TGCGCCAGCAGCCAAGATACGGGACATTGGACTGAAGCTTTCTTT,CASSQDTGHWTEAFF
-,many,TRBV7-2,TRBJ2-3,TGTGCCAGCAGCTCCCCCGAGTATTTT,CASSSPEYF
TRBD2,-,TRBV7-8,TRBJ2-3,TGTGCCAGCACCCTTAGGACTAGCGCAGATACGCAGTATTTT,CASTLRTSADTQYF
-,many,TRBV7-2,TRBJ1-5,TGTGCCAGCAGGTACGGACCAAGCAATCAGCCCCAGCATTTT,CASRYGPSNQPQHF
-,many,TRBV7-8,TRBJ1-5,TGTGCCAGCAGCTTAGGGGGGGGAGGGTCCCGGTGGCCCCAGCATTTT,CASSLGGGGSRWPQHF
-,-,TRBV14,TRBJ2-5,TGTGCCAGCAGCCAACTAGATCTCGCGGGGACCTCCAGGACCCAGTACTTC,CASSQLDLAGTSRTQYF
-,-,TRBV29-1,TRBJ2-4,TGCAGCGTTGAGGCAGGCTTGGCCAAAAACATTCAGTACTTC,CSVEAGLAKNIQYF
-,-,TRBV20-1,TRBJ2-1,TGCAGTGCTCACGACCCTCAGAGGAGTGAGCAGTTCTTC,CSAHDPQRSEQFF
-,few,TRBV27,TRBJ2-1,TGTGCCAGCAGCCCAAACGCTAGCGAACACCTTTTTGTTGGGCATGAGCAGTTCTTC,CASSPNASEHLFVGHEQFF
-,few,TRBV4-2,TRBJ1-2,TGTGCCAGCAGCCAAGATTCCGGGAGTCCGGGCTACACCTTC,CASSQDSGSPGYTF
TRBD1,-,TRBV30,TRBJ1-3,TGTGCCTGGGGGACAGGGGTACGAAACACCATATATTTT,CAWGTGVRNTIYF
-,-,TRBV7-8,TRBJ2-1,TGTGCCAGCAGCCGGGTGGGGAGTGAGCAGTTCTTC,CASSRVGSEQFF
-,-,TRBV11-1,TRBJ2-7,TGTGCCAGCAGCTTGGGGAGGAGCCTAAATACCTACGAGCAGTACTTC,CASSLGRSLNTYEQYF
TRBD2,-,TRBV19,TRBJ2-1,TGTGCCAGTAGTATAGCGGGAGGTAGCGGGAGGGTACATGAGCAGTTCTTC,CASSIAGGSGRVHEQFF
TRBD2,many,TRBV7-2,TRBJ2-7,TGTGCCAGCAGCCCTAGCTCGGGGGGGGCGAATCTTCAGTACTTC,CASSPSSGGANLQYF
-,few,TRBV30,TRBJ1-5,TGTGCCTGCTCTGGGGGGGATTATAGCAATCAGCCCCAGCATTTT,CACSGGDYSNQPQHF
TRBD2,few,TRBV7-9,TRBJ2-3,TGTGCCAGCTGGGCTAGCGGGAGAAAAGATACGCAGTATTTT,CASWASGRKDTQYF
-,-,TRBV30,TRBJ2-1,TGTGCCTGGAGTCACCTCCCGCTTACGGGAGAGCAGTTCTTC,CAWSHLPLTGEQFF
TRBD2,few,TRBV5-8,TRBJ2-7,TGTGCCAGCAGCCTAACAACCTTACTAGCGGGGAACTCCTACGAGCAGTACTTC,CASSLTTLLAGNSYEQYF
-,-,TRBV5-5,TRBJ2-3,TGTGCCAGCAGCACATCGACCCAAGCAATGGGGGGGCTTGCGGCAGATACGCAGTATTTT,CASSTSTQAMGGLAADTQYF
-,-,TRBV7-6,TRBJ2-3,TGTGCCAGCAGCCCACCTTGGGGCACAGATACGCAGTATTTT,CASSPPWGTDTQYF
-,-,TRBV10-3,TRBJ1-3,TGTGCCATCAGTGAACGGGGGACTGGAAACACCATATATTTT,CAISERGTGNTIYF
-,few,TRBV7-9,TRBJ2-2,TGTGCCAGCAGCTCCAGGACAGGACTATACACCGGGGAGCTGTTTTTT,CASSSRTGLYTGELFF
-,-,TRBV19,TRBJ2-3,TGTGCCAGTAGTATCTCCGCACGATCCACAGATACGCAGTATTTT,CASSISARSTDTQYF
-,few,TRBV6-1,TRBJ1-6,TGTGCCAGCAGGTGGACGGACAACAGTGATTCACCCCTCCACTTT,CASRWTDNSDSPLHF
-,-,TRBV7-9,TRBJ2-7,TGTGCCAGCAGCTCGCCGTACTCCTACGAGCAGTACTTC,CASSSPYSYEQYF
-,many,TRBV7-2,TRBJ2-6,TGTGCCAGCAGTCCCATGGGGGGGGCCAACGTCCTGACTTTC,CASSPMGGANVLTF
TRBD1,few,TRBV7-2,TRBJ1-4,TGTGCCAGCAGCTTAGAACCGGGACAGGGTAGAGAAAAACTGTTTTTT,CASSLEPGQGREKLFF
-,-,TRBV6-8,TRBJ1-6,TGTGCCAGCAGTTACTCCGGGGGGGGATCACCCCTCCACTTT,CASSYSGGGSPLHF
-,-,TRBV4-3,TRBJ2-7,TGCGCCAGCAGCCAAGAGGGGCTAGGGATGGAGCAGTACTTC,CASSQEGLGMEQYF
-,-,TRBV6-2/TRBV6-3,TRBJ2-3,TGTGCCAGCAGTTACGATATTATTCAGGACCGAACTTGGAGCACAGATACGCAGTATTTT,CASSYDIIQDRTWSTDTQYF
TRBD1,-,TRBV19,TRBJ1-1,TGTGCCAGTAGAGGACAGGGGTGGGGAACTGAAGCTTTCTTT,CASRGQGWGTEAFF
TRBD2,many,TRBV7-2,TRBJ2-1,TGTGCCAGCAGCTTATCGGGACTAGCCTACAATGAGCAGTTCTTC,CASSLSGLAYNEQFF
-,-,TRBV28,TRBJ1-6,TGTGCCAGCAGGTGGGGTAATAATTCACCCCTCCACTTT,CASRWGNNSPLHF
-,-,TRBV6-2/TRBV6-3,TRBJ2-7,TGTGCCAGCAGTCCCCGAGGGCAGGGGCTAGGGGAGCAGTACTTC,CASSPRGQGLGEQYF
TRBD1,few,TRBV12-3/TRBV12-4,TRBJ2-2,TGTGCCAGCAGTCCTAGGGACAGGGGGAGGACCGGGGAGCTGTTTTTT,CASSPRDRGRTGELFF
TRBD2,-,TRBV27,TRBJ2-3,TGTGCCAGTAGAAAGCGGGATTGGACAGATACGCAGTATTTT,CASRKRDWTDTQYF
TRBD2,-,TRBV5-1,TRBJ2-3,TGCGCCAGCAGCTTGGCTCTAGCGGAGGGAAATATGCAGTATTTT,CASSLALAEGNMQYF
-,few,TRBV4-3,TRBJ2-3,TGCGCCAGCAGCCAAGATTCCCCGTTGGGAGTCAGGACAGATACGCAGTATTTT,CASSQDSPLGVRTDTQYF
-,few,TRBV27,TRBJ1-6,TGTGCCAGCAGTAACGGACTAGGCTCCCTCCACTTT,CASSNGLGSLHF
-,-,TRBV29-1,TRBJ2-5,TGCAGCGTTGACGGACGCGGGGAAGAGACCCAGTACTTC,CSVDGRGEETQYF
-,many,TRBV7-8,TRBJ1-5,TGTGCCAGCAGCTTACGTGCAGGGCAATGGGACCTTAGCAATCAGCCCCAGCATTTT,CASSLRAGQWDLSNQPQHF
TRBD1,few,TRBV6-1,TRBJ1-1,TGTGCCAGCACCATCAAAAATTCCCAGGGGGCGAACACTGAAGCTTTCTTT,CASTIKNSQGANTEAFF
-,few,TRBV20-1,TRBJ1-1,TGCAGTGCTAGATTCCGGAACATGAACACTGAAGCTTTCTTT,CSARFRNMNTEAFF
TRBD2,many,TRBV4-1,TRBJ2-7,TGCGCCAGCAGCCATATTAGCGGGGGTGAGGGAGAGCAGTACTTC,CASSHISGGEGEQYF
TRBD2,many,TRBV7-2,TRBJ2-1,TGTGCCAACGGGCTAGCGGGAGGGCTCGGCAATGAGCAGTTCTTC,CANGLAGGLGNEQFF
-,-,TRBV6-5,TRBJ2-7,TGTGCCAGCACTCCCGGTTGGGGGTCGAGCTCCTACGAGCAGTACTTC,CASTPGWGSSSYEQYF
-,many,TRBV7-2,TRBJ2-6,TGTGCCAGCAGCCGAAACTCTGGGGCCAACGTCCTGACTTTC,CASSRNSGANVLTF
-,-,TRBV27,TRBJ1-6,TGTGCCAGCAGTTTAGGGACAACGGGGAATTCACCCCTCCACTTT,CASSLGTTGNSPLHF
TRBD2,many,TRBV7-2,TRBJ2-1,TGTGCCAGCAGCTATAGCGGGAGGGCCAGTGAGCAGTTCTTC,CASSYSGRASEQFF
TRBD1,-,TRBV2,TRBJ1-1,TGTGCCAGCACGGGACAGGGGGCATGGATGAACACTGAAGCTTTCTTT,CASTGQGAWMNTEAFF
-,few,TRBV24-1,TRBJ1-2,TGTGCCACCAGTGATTCGCAGTTCAATGGCTACACCTTC,CATSDSQFNGYTF
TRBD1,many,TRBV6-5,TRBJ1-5,TGTGCCAGCAGTTACACAAAACCGTCCCGGGACAGGGGACGGGGGAGGAATCAGCCCCAGCATTTT,CASSYTKPSRDRGRGRNQPQHF
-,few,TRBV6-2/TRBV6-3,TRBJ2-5,TGTGCCAGCAGTTACGCAGGCGGGTATTCCTTC,CASSYAGGYSF
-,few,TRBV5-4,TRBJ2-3,TGTGCCAGCAGCTTGGGACAGACAGATACGCAGTATTTT,CASSLGQTDTQYF